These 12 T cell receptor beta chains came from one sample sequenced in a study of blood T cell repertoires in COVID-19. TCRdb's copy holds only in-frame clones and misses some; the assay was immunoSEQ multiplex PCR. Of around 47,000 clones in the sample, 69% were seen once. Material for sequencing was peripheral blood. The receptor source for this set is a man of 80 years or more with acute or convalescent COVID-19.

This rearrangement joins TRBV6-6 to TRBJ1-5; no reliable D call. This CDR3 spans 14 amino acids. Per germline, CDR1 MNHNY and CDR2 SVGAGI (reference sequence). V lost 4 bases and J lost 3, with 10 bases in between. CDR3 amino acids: CASSWPQSNQPQHF. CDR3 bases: TGTGCCAGCAGTTGGCCGCAATCCAATCAGCCCCAGCATTTT.

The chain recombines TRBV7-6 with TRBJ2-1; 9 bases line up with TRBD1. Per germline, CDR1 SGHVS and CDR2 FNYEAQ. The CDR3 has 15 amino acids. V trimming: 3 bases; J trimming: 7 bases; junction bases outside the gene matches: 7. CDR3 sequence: CASSLTGQGRNEQFF. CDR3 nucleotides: TGTGCCAGCAGCTTGACGGGACAGGGCCGTAATGAGCAGTTCTTC.

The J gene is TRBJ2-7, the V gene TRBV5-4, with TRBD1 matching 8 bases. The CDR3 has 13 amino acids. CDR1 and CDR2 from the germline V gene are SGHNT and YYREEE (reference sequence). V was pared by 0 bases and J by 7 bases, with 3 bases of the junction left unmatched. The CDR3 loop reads CASSLGRGQEQYF. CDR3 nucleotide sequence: TGTGCCAGCAGCTTGGGCAGGGGGCAAGAGCAGTACTTC.

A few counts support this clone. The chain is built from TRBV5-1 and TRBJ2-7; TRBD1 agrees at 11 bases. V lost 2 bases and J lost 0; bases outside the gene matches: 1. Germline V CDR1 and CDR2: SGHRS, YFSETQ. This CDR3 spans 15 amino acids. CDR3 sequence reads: CASSFGTGGSYEQYF. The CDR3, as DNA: TGCGCCAGCAGCTTCGGGACAGGGGGCTCCTACGAGCAGTACTTC.

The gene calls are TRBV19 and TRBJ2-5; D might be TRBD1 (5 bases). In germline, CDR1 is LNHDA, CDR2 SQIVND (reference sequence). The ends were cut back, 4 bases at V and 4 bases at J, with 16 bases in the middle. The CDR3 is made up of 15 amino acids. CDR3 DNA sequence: TGTGCCAGTAGTAGGCCCGACAGCGCGTTAGAGACCCAGTACTTC. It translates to CASSRPDSALETQYF.

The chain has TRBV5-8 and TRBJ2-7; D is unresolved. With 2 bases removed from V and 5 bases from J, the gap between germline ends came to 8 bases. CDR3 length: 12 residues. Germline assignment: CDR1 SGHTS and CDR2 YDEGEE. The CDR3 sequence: CASSFRVHEQYF. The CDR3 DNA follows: TGTGCCAGCAGCTTTCGAGTGCACGAGCAGTACTTC.

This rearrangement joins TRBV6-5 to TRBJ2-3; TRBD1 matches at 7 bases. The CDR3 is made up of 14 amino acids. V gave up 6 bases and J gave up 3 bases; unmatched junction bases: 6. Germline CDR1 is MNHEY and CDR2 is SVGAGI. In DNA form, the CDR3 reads TGTGCCAGCAGGGACAGGCCAACGACAGATACGCAGTATTTT. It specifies CASRDRPTTDTQYF.

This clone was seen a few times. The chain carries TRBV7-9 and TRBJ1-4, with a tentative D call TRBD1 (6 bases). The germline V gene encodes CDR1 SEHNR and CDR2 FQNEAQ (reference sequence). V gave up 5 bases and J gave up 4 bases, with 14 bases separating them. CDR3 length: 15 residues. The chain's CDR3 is CASSVQGMGNEKLFF. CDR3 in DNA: TGTGCCAGCAGCGTGCAGGGGATGGGTAATGAAAAACTGTTTTTT.

CDR3 DNA: TGTGCCAGCAGTATCCCCCTCAGCGGTAGCACAGATACGCAGTATTTT. This codes for CASSIPLSGSTDTQYF. This chain joins TRBV6-2 or TRBV6-3 and TRBJ2-3; D is perhaps TRBD2 (5 bases). The germline V gene has CDR1 MNHEY and CDR2 SVGEGT. Trimming took off 5 bases at V and 0 bases at J, with 15 bases between the two ends. CDR3 length: 16 residues.

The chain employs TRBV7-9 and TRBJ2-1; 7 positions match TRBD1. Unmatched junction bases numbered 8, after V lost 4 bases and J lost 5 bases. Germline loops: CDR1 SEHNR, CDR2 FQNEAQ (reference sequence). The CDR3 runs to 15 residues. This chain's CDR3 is CASSSGQVGNNEQFF. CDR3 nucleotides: TGTGCCAGCAGCTCCGGACAGGTAGGCAACAATGAGCAGTTCTTC.

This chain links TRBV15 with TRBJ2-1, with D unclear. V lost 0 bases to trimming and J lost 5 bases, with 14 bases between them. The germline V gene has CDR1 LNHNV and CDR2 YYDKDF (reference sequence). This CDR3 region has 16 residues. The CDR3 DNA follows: TGTGCCACCAGCAGAGAATCCGGAGCCACTGACAATGAGCAGTTCTTC. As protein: CATSRESGATDNEQFF.

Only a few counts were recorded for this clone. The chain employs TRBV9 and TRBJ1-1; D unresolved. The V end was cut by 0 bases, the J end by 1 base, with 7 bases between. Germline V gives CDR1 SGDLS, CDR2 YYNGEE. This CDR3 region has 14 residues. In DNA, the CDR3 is TGTGCCAGCAGCGTAGCAATCAGGAACACTGAAGCTTTCTTT. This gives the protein CASSVAIRNTEAFF.